The 2 T cell receptor beta chains presented below share a single source sample, sequenced in a study of blood T cells in healthy people across ages (dated by TCRdb to between 2014 and 2017). Libraries were built with 5' RACE. The reads were generated on an Illumina HiSeq 2500. A second PCR of about 6 to 11 cycles was performed with a sample-barcoded 5' primer and a J-beta primer mix. Clones were called with MiXCR by TCRdb after fastp trimmed the public reads at Q25, and only in-frame beta chains were retained. One record per CDR3 amino acid sequence lists the most common genes and DNA. This sample has about 930,000 distinct CDR3 sequences in its table, and 29% of those were observed once. Jointly, the top ten make up about 10% of the sample. The sample was also linked to a second study, of T cells of mothers and their children.

Sequenced input: blood. The receptors shown here come from a woman in her 40s in good health.

This clonotype was counted ten times or more. The genes are TRBV20-1 and TRBJ1-5; no reliable D call. Trimming cost V 3 bases and J 5 bases, with 17 bases left between them. Germline CDR1 reads DFQATT; CDR2 reads SNEGSKA (reference sequence). This CDR3 comprises 15 residues. This CDR3 reads CSASVRHRTDQPQHF. The CDR3 nucleotides are TGCAGTGCTAGTGTCAGGCACCGAACCGATCAGCCCCAGCATTTT.

This clonotype was seen a handful of times. The chain couples TRBV15 to TRBJ1-5; D call uncertain. The germline gives CDR1 LNHNV, CDR2 YYDKDF (reference sequence). V was pared by 9 bases and J by 7 bases, with 25 bases between. This CDR3 has 16 residues. In DNA, the CDR3 is TGTGCCACGAGAGGTCAAAAACTTTCCCCCACGCAGCCCCAGCATTTT. It is translated as CATRGQKLSPTQPQHF.